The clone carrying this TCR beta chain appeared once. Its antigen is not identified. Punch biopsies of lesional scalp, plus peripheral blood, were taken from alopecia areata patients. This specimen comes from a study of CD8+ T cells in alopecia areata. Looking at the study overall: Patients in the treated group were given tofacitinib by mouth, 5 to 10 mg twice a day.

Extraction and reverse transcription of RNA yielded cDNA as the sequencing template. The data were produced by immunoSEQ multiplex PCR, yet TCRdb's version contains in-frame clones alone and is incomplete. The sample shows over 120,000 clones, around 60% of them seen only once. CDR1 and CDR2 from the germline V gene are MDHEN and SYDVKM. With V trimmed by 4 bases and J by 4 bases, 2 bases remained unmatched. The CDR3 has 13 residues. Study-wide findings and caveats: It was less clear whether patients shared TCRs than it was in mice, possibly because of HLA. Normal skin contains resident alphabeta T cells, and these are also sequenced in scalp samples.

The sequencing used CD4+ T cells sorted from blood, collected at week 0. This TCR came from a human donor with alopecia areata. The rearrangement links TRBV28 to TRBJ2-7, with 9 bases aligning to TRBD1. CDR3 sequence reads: CASSSGQGYEQYF. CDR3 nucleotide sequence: TGTGCCAGCAGTTCGGGACAGGGATACGAGCAGTACTTC.